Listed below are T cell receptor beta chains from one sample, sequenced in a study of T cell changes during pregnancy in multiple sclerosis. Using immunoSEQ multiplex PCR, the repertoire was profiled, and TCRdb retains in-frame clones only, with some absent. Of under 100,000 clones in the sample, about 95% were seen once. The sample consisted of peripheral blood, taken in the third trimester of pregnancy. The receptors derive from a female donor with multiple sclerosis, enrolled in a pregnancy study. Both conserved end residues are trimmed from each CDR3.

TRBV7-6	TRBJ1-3	ASSYRTGGSGNTIY
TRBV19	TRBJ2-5	ASSEDQETQY
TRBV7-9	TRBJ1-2	ASSFIGEIGQVYGYT
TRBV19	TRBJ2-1	ASSITGYPYNEQF
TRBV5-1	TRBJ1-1	ASSLDRGAEAF
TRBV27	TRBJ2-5	ASRRIQGSRETQY
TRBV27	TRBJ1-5	ASSSDYRGSRQPQH
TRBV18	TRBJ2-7	ASSPIPGLQGEQY
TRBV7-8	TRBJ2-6	ASSLAGQLPSGANVLT
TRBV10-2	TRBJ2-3	ASRRVGHGTDTQY
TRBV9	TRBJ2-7	ASSAGEGQGLYEQY
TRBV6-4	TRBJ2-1	ASSETAGEYNEQF
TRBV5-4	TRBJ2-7	ASSLVSYDEQY
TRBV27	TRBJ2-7	ASRPGTGNKQY
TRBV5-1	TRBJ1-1	ASSLGAGAEAF
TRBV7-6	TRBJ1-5	ASSSFPTSQPQH
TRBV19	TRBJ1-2	ASGGQLYGYT
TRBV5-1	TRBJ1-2	ASSSIPGTPNYGYT
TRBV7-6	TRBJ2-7	ASSPSTSAGFNEQY
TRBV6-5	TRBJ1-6	ASSYDRINSPLH
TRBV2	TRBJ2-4	ASSQTGGESNIQY
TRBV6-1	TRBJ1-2	ASSEGTGGIYGYT
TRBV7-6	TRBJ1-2	ASSLHGQGGGGYT
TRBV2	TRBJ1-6	ARKSGSDLH
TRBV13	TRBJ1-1	ASSYTGQGDTEAF
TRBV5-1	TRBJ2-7	ASSSDKTPGTGDYEQY
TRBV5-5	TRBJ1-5	ASSHPGSNQPQH
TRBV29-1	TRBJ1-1	SVGDRGRTEAF
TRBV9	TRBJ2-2	ASSGTTHTGELF
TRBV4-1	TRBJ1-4	ASSQARTLPTNEKLF